This T cell receptor (beta chain) was recorded in a study of blood T cell repertoires in COVID-19. Study-wide background: Samples representing acute and convalescent COVID-19 were sourced from the United States, Italy and Spain.

The CDR3 totals 12 residues. J lost 4 bases, V lost 5 bases, and 2 bases had no gene match. The germline CDR1 and CDR2 sequences are SEHNR and FQNEAQ (reference sequence). Methods used by the authors: Reference gene primer amplification gave estimated nucleated cell counts. The repertoire was sequenced with immunoSEQ multiplex PCR; TCRdb's copy has only in-frame clones and lacks some. V and J calls and clone size are as listed in that table; D and trimming were resolved from the DNA. This sample has roughly 59,000 clones, with around 80% found just once. This clone has a single count. The clonotype originates from a human donor in a cohort sampled during active COVID-19. The chain recombines TRBV7-9 with TRBJ2-7; 7 positions match TRBD2. The sample consisted of peripheral blood. CDR3 nucleotide sequence: TGTGCCAGCAGCGTCGGGGGGTACGAGCAGTACTTC. Protein sequence: CASSVGGYEQYF.